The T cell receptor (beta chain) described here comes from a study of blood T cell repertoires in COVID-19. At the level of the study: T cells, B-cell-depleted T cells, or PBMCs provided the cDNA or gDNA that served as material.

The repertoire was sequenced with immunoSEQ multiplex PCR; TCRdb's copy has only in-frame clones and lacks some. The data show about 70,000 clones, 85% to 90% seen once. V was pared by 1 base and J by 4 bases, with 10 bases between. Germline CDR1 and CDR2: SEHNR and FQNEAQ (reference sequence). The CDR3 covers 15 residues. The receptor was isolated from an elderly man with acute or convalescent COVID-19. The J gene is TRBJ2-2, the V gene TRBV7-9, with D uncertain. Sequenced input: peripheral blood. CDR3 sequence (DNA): TGTGCCAGCAGCTTAGGTCTAGATCTCACCGGGGAGCTGTTTTTT. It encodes CASSLGLDLTGELFF.